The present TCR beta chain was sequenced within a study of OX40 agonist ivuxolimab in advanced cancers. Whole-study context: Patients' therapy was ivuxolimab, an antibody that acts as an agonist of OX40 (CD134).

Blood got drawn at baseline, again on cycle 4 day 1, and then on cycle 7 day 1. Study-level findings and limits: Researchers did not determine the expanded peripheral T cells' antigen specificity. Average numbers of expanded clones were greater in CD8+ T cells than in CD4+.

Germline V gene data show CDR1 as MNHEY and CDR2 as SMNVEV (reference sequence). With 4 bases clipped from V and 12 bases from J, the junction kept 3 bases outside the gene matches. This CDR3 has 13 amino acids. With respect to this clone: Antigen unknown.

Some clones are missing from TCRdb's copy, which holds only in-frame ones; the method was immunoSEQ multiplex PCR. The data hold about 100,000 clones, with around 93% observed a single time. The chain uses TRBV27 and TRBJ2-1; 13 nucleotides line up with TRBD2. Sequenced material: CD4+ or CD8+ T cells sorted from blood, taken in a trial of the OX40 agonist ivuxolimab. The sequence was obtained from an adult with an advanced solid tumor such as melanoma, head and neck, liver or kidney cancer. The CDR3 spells CASSSRLAGGQFF. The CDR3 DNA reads TGTGCCAGCAGTTCCAGACTAGCGGGAGGGCAGTTCTTC.